Following are 11 T cell receptor beta chains from one sample sequenced in a study of T cells in localized non-small cell lung cancer. The assay was immunoSEQ multiplex PCR, and TCRdb's table has in-frame clones only and misses some. The table lists roughly 3,100 clones, around 21% of them singletons, with over 5% in the top ten. This specimen was lung tumor tissue, taken before any cancer treatment. The origin of the receptors is a man between 18 and 49 years old with stage II lung adenocarcinoma.

This clone was seen more than once but under ten times. The genes are TRBV14 and TRBJ2-1, with 7 positions matching TRBD1. Germline-derived CDR1 and CDR2 are SGHDN and FVKESK. CDR3 length: 16 residues. V shed 5 bases and J 5 bases; nucleotides not matched to a gene: 12. The CDR3 here is CASSSPPGGRDNEQFF. CDR3 DNA sequence: TGTGCCAGCAGCTCCCCTCCAGGGGGACGCGACAATGAGCAGTTCTTC.

In this sample, this clone turned up once. The chain couples TRBV30 to TRBJ1-4; a possible D gene is TRBD1 (6 bases). CDR3 size: 16 residues. CDR1 GTSNPN and CDR2 SVGIG come from the germline V gene (reference sequence). Trimming left V 1 base short and J 0 bases short, with 12 bases between. DNA for the CDR3: TGTGCCTGGAGTGCTTGGGGGCGTGCAACTAATGAAAAACTGTTTTTT. Protein product: CAWSAWGRATNEKLFF.

This clone was counted between two and nine times. The rearrangement uses TRBV13 and TRBJ1-3; D uncertain. Germline lookup yields CDR1 PRHDT and CDR2 FYEKMQ (reference sequence). V lost 1 base, J lost 0 bases, and 13 bases lay in between. The CDR3 is made up of 17 amino acids. CDR3 residues: CASSLDNRWSSGNTIYF. In DNA, the CDR3 is TGTGCCAGCAGCTTAGATAACAGATGGAGCTCTGGAAACACCATATATTTT.

The J gene is TRBJ2-1, the V gene TRBV7-5; TRBD1 is the table's D call and was not checked against the DNA. TRBV7-5 is assigned pseudogene status. The CDR3 has 14 amino acids. CDR3 loop: CASSLAGSYNEQFF. CDR3 in DNA: TGTGCCAGCAGCTTAGCAGGCAGCTACAATGAGCAGTTCTTC.

By share, this clone ranks as medium-sized. This chain uses TRBV11-3 with TRBJ1-5; the match to TRBD1 covers 7 bases. Per germline, CDR1 SGHNT and CDR2 YENEEA. The CDR3 covers 15 residues. With 1 base clipped from V and 2 bases from J, the junction kept 2 bases outside the gene matches. In DNA form, the CDR3 reads TGTGCCAGCAGCTTAGGGGGGACAGGCAATCAGCCCCAGCATTTT. Translating it yields CASSLGGTGNQPQHF.

This clone has just a few counts. This rearrangement joins TRBV6-8 to TRBJ1-1, with 8 bases matching TRBD1. Germline CDR1 MNHGY, CDR2 SAAAGT. The CDR3 loop spans 12 amino acids. J lost 3 bases, V lost 10 bases, and 4 bases had no gene match. CDR3 region: CATGQGYTEAFF. The CDR3 DNA is TGTGCCACCGGACAGGGCTACACTGAAGCTTTCTTT.

This clone was observed a few times. The chain recombines TRBV4-3 with TRBJ2-1, with 8 bases lining up with TRBD2. J lost 6 bases, V lost 5 bases, and 9 bases had no gene match. This CDR3 has 15 amino acids. Germline CDR1 is LGHNA and CDR2 is YSLEER. CDR3 amino acids: CASSYGGAWGNEQFF. The CDR3 region has the DNA TGCGCCAGCAGCTACGGGGGGGCTTGGGGCAATGAGCAGTTCTTC.

This clone is classed as large. This rearrangement joins TRBV15 to TRBJ1-1; D ambiguous. Looked up from germline, CDR1 is LNHNV and CDR2 is YYDKDF (reference sequence). This CDR3 contains 15 residues. V gave up 0 bases and J gave up 0 bases, with 8 bases separating them. The CDR3 nucleotides read TGTGCCACCAGCAGAGAATGGGGTTTGAACACTGAAGCTTTCTTT. Translating gives CATSREWGLNTEAFF. Complete variable domain (other parts from reference TRBV15 and TRBJ1-1): DAMVIQNPRYQVTQFGKPVTLSCSQTLNHNVMYWYQQKSSQAPKLLFHYYDKDFNNEADTPDNFQSRRPNTSFCFLDIRSPGLGDTAMYLCATSREWGLNTEAFFGQGTRLTVV.

This clone has just a few counts. The chain carries TRBV11-3 and TRBJ1-2; 7 bases fit TRBD1. Trimming took 3 bases from V and 6 from J; bases not matched to a gene: 10. The CDR3 has 15 amino acids. Per the germline V gene, CDR1 is SGHNT and CDR2 is YENEEA. The CDR3 sequence: CASSFQRDRENGYTF. The CDR3 DNA is TGTGCCAGCAGCTTCCAACGAGACAGGGAAAATGGCTACACCTTC.

V gene TRBV7-5 combines with J gene TRBJ1-1; the table assigns TRBD1, which was not confirmed against the DNA. TRBV7-5 is classified as a pseudogene. The CDR3 totals 14 residues. This chain's CDR3 is CASSLATGYTEAFF. CDR3 coding DNA: TGTGCCAGCAGCTTGGCCACAGGGTACACTGAAGCTTTCTTT.

The chain has TRBV4-1 and TRBJ1-4, with D possibly TRBD1 on 6 matching bases. The CDR3 spans 15 residues. Germline V gene sequence: CDR1 MGHRA, CDR2 YSYEKL. Trimming removed 0 bases at V and 5 bases at J, with 10 bases between. CDR3: CASSQEGQRNEKLFF. CDR3 bases: TGCGCCAGCAGCCAAGAAGGACAGAGGAATGAAAAACTGTTTTTT.